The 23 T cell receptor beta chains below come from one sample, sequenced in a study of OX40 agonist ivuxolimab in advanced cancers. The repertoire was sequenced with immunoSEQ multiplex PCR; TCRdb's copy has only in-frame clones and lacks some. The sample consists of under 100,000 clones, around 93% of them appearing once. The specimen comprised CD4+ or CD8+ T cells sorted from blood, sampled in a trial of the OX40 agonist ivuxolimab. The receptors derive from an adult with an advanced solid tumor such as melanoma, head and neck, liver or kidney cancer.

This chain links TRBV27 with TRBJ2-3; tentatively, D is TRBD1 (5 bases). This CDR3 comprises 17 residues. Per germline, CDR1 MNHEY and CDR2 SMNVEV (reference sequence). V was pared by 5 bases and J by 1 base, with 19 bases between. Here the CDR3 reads CASSPFGHPGGTDTQYF. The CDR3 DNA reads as TGTGCCAGCAGTCCCTTCGGACACCCTGGGGGCACAGATACGCAGTATTTT.

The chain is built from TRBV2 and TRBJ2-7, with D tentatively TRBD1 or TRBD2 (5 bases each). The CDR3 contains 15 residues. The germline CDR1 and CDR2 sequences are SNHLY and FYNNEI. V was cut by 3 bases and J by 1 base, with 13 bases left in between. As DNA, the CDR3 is TGTGCCAGCAGTGAGTTCGGGACGGGATCCTACGAGCAGTACTTC. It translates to CASSEFGTGSYEQYF.

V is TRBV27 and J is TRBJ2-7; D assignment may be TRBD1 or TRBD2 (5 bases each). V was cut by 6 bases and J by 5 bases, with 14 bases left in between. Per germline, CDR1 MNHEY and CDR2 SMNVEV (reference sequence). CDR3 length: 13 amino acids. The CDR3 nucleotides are TGTGCCAGCAGGAGGGGCCTAGGGGACGAGCAGTACTTC. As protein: CASRRGLGDEQYF.

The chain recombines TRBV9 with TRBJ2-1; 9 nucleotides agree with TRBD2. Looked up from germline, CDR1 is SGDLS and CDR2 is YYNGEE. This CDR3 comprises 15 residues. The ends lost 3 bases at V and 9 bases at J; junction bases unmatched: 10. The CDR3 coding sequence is TGTGCCAGCAGCGCGCCAGGCGGGGGGGCTAGTGAGCAGTTCTTC. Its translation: CASSAPGGGASEQFF.

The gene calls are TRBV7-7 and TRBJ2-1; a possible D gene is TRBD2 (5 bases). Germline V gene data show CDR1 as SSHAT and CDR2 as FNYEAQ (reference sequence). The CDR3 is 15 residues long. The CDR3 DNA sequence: TGTGCTAGCGCGCTCGGGCTGAGCTCCTACAATGAGCAGTTCTTC. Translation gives CASALGLSSYNEQFF.

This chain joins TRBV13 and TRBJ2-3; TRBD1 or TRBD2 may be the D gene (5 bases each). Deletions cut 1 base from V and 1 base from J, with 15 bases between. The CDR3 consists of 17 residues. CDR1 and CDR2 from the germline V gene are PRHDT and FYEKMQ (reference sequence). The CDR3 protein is CASSLAGQLGGTDTQYF. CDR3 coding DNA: TGTGCCAGCAGCTTAGCGGGGCAACTGGGGGGCACAGATACGCAGTATTTT. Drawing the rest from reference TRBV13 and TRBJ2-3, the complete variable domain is AAGVIQSPRHLIKEKRETATLKCYPIPRHDTVYWYQQGPGQDPQFLISFYEKMQSDKGSIPDRFSAQQFSDYHSELNMSSLELGDSALYFCASSLAGQLGGTDTQYFGPGTRLTVL.

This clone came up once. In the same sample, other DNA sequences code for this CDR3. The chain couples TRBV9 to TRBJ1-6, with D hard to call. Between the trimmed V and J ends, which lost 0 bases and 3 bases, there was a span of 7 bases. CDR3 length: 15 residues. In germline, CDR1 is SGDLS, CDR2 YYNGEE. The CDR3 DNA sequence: TGTGCCAGCAGCGTAGAAAGTAACTATAATTCACCCCTCCACTTT. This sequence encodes CASSVESNYNSPLHF.

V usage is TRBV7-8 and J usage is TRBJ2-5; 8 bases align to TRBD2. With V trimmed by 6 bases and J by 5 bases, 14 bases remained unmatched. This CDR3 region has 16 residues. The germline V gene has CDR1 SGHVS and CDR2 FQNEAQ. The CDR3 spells CASRILNRGGEETQYF. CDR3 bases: TGTGCCAGCAGAATCTTGAACCGGGGGGGCGAGGAGACCCAGTACTTC.

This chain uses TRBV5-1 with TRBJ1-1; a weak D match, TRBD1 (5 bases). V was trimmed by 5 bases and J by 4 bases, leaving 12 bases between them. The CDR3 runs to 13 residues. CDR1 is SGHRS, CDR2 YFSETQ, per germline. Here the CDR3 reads CASRYDSGTEAFF. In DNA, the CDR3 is TGCGCCAGCAGGTACGACAGTGGCACTGAAGCTTTCTTT. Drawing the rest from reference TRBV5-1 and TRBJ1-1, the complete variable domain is KAGVTQTPRYLIKTRGQQVTLSCSPISGHRSVSWYQQTPGQGLQFLFEYFSETQRNKGNFPGRFSGRQFSNSRSEMNVSTLELGDSALYLCASRYDSGTEAFFGQGTRLTVV.

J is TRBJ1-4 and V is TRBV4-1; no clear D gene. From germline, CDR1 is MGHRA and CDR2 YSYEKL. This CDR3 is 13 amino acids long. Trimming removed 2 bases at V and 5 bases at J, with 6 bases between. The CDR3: CASSQHRNEKLFF. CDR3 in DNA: TGCGCCAGCAGCCAACACCGCAATGAAAAACTGTTTTTT.

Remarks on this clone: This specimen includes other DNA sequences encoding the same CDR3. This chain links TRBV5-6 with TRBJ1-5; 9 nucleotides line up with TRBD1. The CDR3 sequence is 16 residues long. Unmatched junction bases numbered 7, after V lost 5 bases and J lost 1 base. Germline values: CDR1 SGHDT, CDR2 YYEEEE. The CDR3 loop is CASSFSGTGSNQPQHF. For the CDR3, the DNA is TGTGCCAGCAGTTTCTCCGGGACAGGGAGCAATCAGCCCCAGCATTTT.

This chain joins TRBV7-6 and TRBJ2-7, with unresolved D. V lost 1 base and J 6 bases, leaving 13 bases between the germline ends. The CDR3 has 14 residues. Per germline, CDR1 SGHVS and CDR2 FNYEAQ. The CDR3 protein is CASSLGPEVREQYF. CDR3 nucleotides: TGTGCCAGCAGCTTAGGCCCCGAGGTTCGCGAGCAGTACTTC.

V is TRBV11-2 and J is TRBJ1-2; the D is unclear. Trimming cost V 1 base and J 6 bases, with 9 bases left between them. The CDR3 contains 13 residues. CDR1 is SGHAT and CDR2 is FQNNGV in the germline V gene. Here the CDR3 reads CASSLGPENGYTF. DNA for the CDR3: TGTGCCAGCAGCTTAGGGCCGGAAAATGGCTACACCTTC.

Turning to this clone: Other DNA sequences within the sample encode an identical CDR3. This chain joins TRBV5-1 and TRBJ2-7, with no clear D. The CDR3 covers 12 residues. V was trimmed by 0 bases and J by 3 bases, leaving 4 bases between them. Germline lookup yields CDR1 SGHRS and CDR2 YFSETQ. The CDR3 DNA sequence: TGCGCCAGCAGCTTGGTGGGCTACGAGCAGTACTTC. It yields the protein CASSLVGYEQYF.

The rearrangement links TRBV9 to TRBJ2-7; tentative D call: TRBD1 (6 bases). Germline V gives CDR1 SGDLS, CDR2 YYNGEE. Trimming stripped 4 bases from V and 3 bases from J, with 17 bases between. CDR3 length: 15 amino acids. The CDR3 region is CASSSQDSRLYEQYF. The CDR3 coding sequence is TGTGCCAGCAGCTCCCAGGACAGTAGACTCTACGAGCAGTACTTC.

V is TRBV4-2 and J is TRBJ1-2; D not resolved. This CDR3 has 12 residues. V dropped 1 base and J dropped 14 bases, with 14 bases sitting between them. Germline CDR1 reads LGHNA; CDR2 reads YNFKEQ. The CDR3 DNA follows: TGTGCCAGCAGCCAAGGGGAGGGAGTAGAAACCTTC. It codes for CASSQGEGVETF.

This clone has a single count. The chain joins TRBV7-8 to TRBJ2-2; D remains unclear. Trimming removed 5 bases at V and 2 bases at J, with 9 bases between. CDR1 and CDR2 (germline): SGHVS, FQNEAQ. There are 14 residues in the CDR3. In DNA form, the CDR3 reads TGTGCCAGCAGCCTCGGAGTAAACACCGGGGAGCTGTTTTTT. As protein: CASSLGVNTGELFF.

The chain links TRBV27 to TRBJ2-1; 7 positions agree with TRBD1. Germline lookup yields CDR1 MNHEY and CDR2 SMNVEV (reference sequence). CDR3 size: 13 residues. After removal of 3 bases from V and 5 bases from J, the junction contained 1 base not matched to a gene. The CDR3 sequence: CASSLTGNNEQFF. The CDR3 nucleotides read TGTGCCAGCAGTTTGACAGGGAACAATGAGCAGTTCTTC.

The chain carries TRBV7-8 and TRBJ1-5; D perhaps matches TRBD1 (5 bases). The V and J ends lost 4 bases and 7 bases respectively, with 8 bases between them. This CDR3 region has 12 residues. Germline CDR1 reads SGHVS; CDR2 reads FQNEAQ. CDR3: CASSSGGQPQHF. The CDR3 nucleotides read TGTGCCAGCAGCTCCGGGGGGCAGCCCCAGCATTTT.

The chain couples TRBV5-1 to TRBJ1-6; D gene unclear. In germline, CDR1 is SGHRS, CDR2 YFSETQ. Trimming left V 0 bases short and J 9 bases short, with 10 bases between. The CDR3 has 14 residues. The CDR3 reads CASSLVGSTSPLHF. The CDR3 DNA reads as TGCGCCAGCAGCTTGGTTGGCAGTACTTCACCCCTCCACTTT. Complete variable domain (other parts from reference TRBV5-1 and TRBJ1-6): KAGVTQTPRYLIKTRGQQVTLSCSPISGHRSVSWYQQTPGQGLQFLFEYFSETQRNKGNFPGRFSGRQFSNSRSEMNVSTLELGDSALYLCASSLVGSTSPLHFGNGTRLTVT.

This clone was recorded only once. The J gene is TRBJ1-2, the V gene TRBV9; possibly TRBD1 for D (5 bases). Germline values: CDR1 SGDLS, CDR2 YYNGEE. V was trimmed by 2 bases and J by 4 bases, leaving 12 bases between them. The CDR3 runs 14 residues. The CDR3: CASSVSGVGYGYTF. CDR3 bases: TGTGCCAGCAGCGTGTCGGGGGTCGGCTATGGCTACACCTTC.

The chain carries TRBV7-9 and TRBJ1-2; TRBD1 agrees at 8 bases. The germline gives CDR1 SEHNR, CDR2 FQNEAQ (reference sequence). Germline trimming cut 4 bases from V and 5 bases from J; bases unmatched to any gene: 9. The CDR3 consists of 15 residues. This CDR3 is CASSSGQGGRYGYTF. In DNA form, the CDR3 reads TGTGCCAGCAGCTCCGGACAGGGTGGGCGATATGGCTACACCTTC.

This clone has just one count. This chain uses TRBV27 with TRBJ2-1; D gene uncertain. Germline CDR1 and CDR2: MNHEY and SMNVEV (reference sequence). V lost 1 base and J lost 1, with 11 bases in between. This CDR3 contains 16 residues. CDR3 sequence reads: CASSLLGFESYNEQFF. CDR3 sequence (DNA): TGTGCCAGCAGTTTATTGGGGTTTGAATCCTACAATGAGCAGTTCTTC.